The subject of this entry is one T cell receptor (beta chain). The data were produced by immunoSEQ multiplex PCR, yet TCRdb's version contains in-frame clones alone and is incomplete. The sample lists about 360,000 clones; 75% to 90% were seen once. This sample is drawn from a study of blood T cell repertoires in COVID-19. Across the study: Acute and convalescent COVID-19 specimens originated in the United States, Italy and Spain. PBMCs, B-cell-depleted T cells, or T cells were the source of the cDNA or gDNA that made up the material.

This sequence originates from a woman aged 55-69 years with COVID-19, enrolled during active disease. The specimen was peripheral blood.

DNA of the CDR3: TGTGCCAGTAGTCCCCAGGGGGCGGCCACTGAAGCTTTCTTT. Translated, it gives CASSPQGAATEAFF. This chain joins TRBV19 and TRBJ1-1, with 8 positions matching TRBD1. Germline CDR1 and CDR2: LNHDA and SQIVND (reference sequence). This CDR3 has 14 amino acids. Trimming cost V 5 bases and J 4 bases; bases outside gene matches: 6.